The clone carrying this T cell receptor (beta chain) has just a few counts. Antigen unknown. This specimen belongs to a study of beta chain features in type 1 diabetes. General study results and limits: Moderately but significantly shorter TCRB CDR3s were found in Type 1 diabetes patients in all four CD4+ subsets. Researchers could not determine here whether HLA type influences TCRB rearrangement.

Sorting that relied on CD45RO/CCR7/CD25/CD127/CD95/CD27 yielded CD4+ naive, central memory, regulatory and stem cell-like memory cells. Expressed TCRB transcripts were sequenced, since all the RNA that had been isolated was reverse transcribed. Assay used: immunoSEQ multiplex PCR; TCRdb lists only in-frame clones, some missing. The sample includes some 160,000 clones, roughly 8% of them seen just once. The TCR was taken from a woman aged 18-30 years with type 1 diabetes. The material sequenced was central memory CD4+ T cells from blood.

The CDR3 loop reads CASRYPGNTEAFF. The CDR3 nucleotides are TGTGCCAGTAGATATCCAGGGAACACTGAAGCTTTCTTT. This rearrangement joins TRBV19 to TRBJ1-1; D gene uncertain. The germline V and J ends were trimmed by 6 bases and 1 base, with 9 bases remaining between them. The CDR3 is made up of 13 amino acids. The V gene's germline CDR1 is LNHDA and CDR2 SQIVND (reference sequence).